This T cell receptor (beta chain) stems from a study of neurological immune-mediated disorders. Overall study results and limits: Multiple sclerosis patients had less TCR clonal expansion than even healthy controls, unlike HTLV-1-associated myelopathy.

Trimming at V came to 4 bases and at J to 6 bases, leaving 16 bases not matched to a gene. Germline-derived CDR1 and CDR2 are SGHRS and YFSETQ. This CDR3 has 17 residues. The unsorted libraries were generated from a total of 2 million PBMCs, which had been stored in RNAlater at -80 C. At least ten counts were recorded for this clonotype. Its antigen remains unknown. The making of cDNA relied on 5'RACE with 10-nucleotide random UMIs. TCRdb recomputed calls from the 5' RACE reads with MiXCR, one row per CDR3 protein. The sample consists of about 36,000 distinct CDR3 sequences, under 13% of them appearing once.

The sequence came from a woman aged 25 to 45 with HTLV-1-associated myelopathy (HAM/TSP). The rearrangement links TRBV5-1 to TRBJ2-1, with 7 bases lining up with TRBD1. Material: PBMCs. CDR3 residues: CASSPQYRRGPSNEQFF. The CDR3 DNA sequence: TGCGCCAGCAGCCCGCAGTACCGAAGGGGGCCGAGCAATGAGCAGTTCTTC. The full variable domain, rest sourced from reference TRBV5-1 and TRBJ2-1, is KAGVTQTPRYLIKTRGQQVTLSCSPISGHRSVSWYQQTPGQGLQFLFEYFSETQRNKGNFPGRFSGRQFSNSRSEMNVSTLELGDSALYLCASSPQYRRGPSNEQFFGPGTRLTVL.